These 23 T cell receptor beta chains share one sample of origin, sequenced in a study of blood T cell repertoires in COVID-19. Here immunoSEQ multiplex PCR was the method, and the copy in TCRdb shows in-frame clones only, minus some. In the table there are over 100,000 clones, more than 90% of which are singletons. The sequencing sample was made of peripheral blood. Source of these receptors: a woman in her fifties or sixties with COVID-19, enrolled during active disease.

This chain links TRBV6-2 or TRBV6-3 with TRBJ2-5; 7 nucleotides align to TRBD2. V lost 3 bases to trimming and J lost 1 base; unmatched junction nucleotides: 8. Looked up from germline, CDR1 is MNHEY and CDR2 is SVGEGT. This CDR3 contains 16 residues. This CDR3 reads CASSYSEAGPQETQYF. The CDR3 nucleotides are TGTGCCAGCAGTTATAGTGAAGCGGGGCCCCAAGAGACCCAGTACTTC.

The CDR3 reads CASSERVRGRRDTQYF. CDR3 nucleotide sequence: TGTGCCAGCAGTGAAAGGGTCAGGGGACGACGAGATACGCAGTATTTT. This chain joins TRBV6-1 and TRBJ2-3; perhaps TRBD1 as D (6 bases). The CDR3 contains 16 residues. Germline values: CDR1 MNHNS, CDR2 SASEGT. The V end was cut by 2 bases, the J end by 5 bases, with 17 bases between.

J is TRBJ2-5 and V is TRBV5-6, with 7 positions matching TRBD2. The germline V gene has CDR1 SGHDT and CDR2 YYEEEE. V lost 3 bases and J lost 2; bases outside the gene matches: 7. The CDR3 loop spans 15 amino acids. CDR3 nucleotides: TGTGCCAGCAGCTCTGGGGGGGTTGGACAAGAGACCCAGTACTTC. The encoded protein is CASSSGGVGQETQYF.

V gene TRBV10-3 combines with J gene TRBJ2-3, with 7 bases matching TRBD2. The CDR3 loop spans 14 amino acids. Trimming took 4 bases from V and 4 from J; bases not matched to a gene: 5. The germline gives CDR1 ENHRY, CDR2 SYGVKD. CDR3 in DNA: TGTGCCATCAGTGGGGTACTAGCGCCAGATACGCAGTATTTT. It codes for CAISGVLAPDTQYF.

This chain connects TRBV5-1 to TRBJ1-2; no reliable D call. Per the germline V gene, CDR1 is SGHRS and CDR2 is YFSETQ. The CDR3 has 13 amino acids. V was clipped by 0 bases and J by 1 base, with 4 bases between them. Here the CDR3 reads CASSLGDNYGYTF. Here the CDR3 DNA reads TGCGCCAGCAGCTTGGGCGATAACTATGGCTACACCTTC.

This chain connects TRBV12-5 to TRBJ2-7; TRBD2 matches 10 bases. The germline V gene has CDR1 LGHNT and CDR2 FRNRAP. There are 14 residues in the CDR3. Unmatched junction bases numbered 6, after V lost 3 bases and J lost 7 bases. The CDR3 spells CASGLSGGAREQYV. In nucleotides, the CDR3 is TGTGCTAGTGGTTTAAGCGGGGGGGCAAGGGAGCAGTACGTC.

This chain connects TRBV2 to TRBJ1-1, with 7 bases that match TRBD1. Germline V gene lookup returns CDR1 SNHLY and CDR2 FYNNEI. The CDR3 is 13 amino acids. With 10 bases clipped from V and 1 base from J, the junction kept 6 bases outside the gene matches. The chain's CDR3 is CATRQGENTEAFF. The CDR3 nucleotides are TGTGCCACCCGACAGGGAGAGAACACTGAAGCTTTCTTT. Drawing the rest from reference TRBV2 and TRBJ1-1, the complete variable domain is EPEVTQTPSHQVTQMGQEVILRCVPISNHLYFYWYRQILGQKVEFLVSFYNNEISEKSEIFDDQFSVERPDGSNFTLKIRSTKLEDSAMYFCATRQGENTEAFFGQGTRLTVV.

The chain combines TRBV30 with TRBJ1-1, with 7 bases aligning to TRBD1. Trimming took 0 bases from V and 1 from J; bases not matched to a gene: 8. The CDR3 is 16 amino acids. CDR1 is GTSNPN and CDR2 is SVGIG in the germline V gene (reference sequence). CDR3 in DNA: TGTGCCTGGAGTGTACGAAGGGGGCGGAGGAACACTGAAGCTTTCTTT. Its protein product is CAWSVRRGRRNTEAFF.

Only a few counts were recorded for this clone. V usage is TRBV5-4 and J usage is TRBJ1-2, with a weak D call TRBD1 (5 bases). This CDR3 region has 14 residues. Trimming cost V 4 bases and J 0 bases, with 10 bases left between them. Germline V lookup: CDR1 SGHNT, CDR2 YYREEE (reference sequence). CDR3 in amino acids: CASSRGSSNYGYTF. The CDR3 DNA follows: TGTGCCAGCAGCCGGGGGAGTTCTAACTATGGCTACACCTTC.

The chain is built from TRBV28 and TRBJ2-7; the match to TRBD1 covers 11 bases. Germline loops: CDR1 MDHEN, CDR2 SYDVKM. J lost 4 bases, V lost 6 bases, and 8 bases had no gene match. There are 15 residues in the CDR3. The CDR3 DNA reads as TGTGCCAGCAGGGGGACAGGGGGTTTTCGGTACGAGCAGTACGTC. Its translation is CASRGTGGFRYEQYV.

This clone appeared once. The gene calls are TRBV5-1 and TRBJ2-1, with a weak D call TRBD2 (5 bases). Germline V lookup: CDR1 SGHRS, CDR2 YFSETQ. CDR3 length: 13 amino acids. Trimming pared 2 bases from V and 9 bases from J, leaving 12 bases between. The CDR3 protein is CASSFSAVGEQFF. CDR3 bases: TGCGCCAGCAGCTTTTCAGCGGTCGGTGAGCAGTTCTTC.

V usage is TRBV18 and J usage is TRBJ2-7; TRBD2 matches at 12 bases. Trimming removed 4 bases from V and 5 bases from J; junction bases left unmatched: 15. Germline CDR1 reads KGHSH; CDR2 reads LQKENI. This CDR3 contains 18 residues. CDR3 sequence reads: CASSQGLRLAGGPDEQYV. The DNA for the CDR3 is TGTGCCAGCTCACAAGGTTTGAGGCTAGCGGGGGGGCCCGACGAGCAGTACGTC.

This rearrangement joins TRBV28 to TRBJ1-3; no clear D gene. Between the trimmed V and J ends, which lost 3 bases and 3 bases, there was a span of 9 bases. CDR1 is MDHEN, CDR2 SYDVKM, per germline. The CDR3 consists of 14 residues. Written as DNA, the CDR3 is TGTGCCAGCAGTTTCCGGCGGGGTGGAAACACCATATATTTT. As protein: CASSFRRGGNTIYF.

The genes are TRBV19 and TRBJ2-7; D may be TRBD2 (6 bases). The ends were cut back, 4 bases at V and 2 bases at J, with 12 bases in the middle. Germline CDR1 and CDR2: LNHDA and SQIVND (reference sequence). The CDR3 is 14 amino acids. The CDR3 DNA is TGTGCCAGTAGTACCCGGGACTGCGCCTACGAGCAGTACGTC. This gives the protein CASSTRDCAYEQYV.

V and J are TRBV5-5 and TRBJ1-3; D gene uncertain. CDR1 is SGHKS, CDR2 YYEKEE, per germline (reference sequence). The CDR3 runs 15 residues. V lost 7 bases and J lost 3, with 17 bases in between. The CDR3: CASALSGSDGNTIYF. In DNA form, the CDR3 reads TGTGCCAGCGCCCTTTCGGGGTCGGATGGAAACACCATATATTTT.

The chain is built from TRBV28 and TRBJ2-7, with no clear D. Germline V lookup: CDR1 MDHEN, CDR2 SYDVKM. This CDR3 has 11 amino acids. For the CDR3, the DNA is TGTGCCAGCAGTTTTCAGGTCTTCCGATCCGTC. Its translation: CASSFQVFRSV.

This chain connects TRBV2 to TRBJ1-5, with 7 positions matching TRBD1. The V gene end was trimmed by 8 bases and the J gene end by 6 bases; junction bases not matched to a gene: 10. The CDR3 runs 14 residues. Germline V gene lookup returns CDR1 SNHLY and CDR2 FYNNEI. Here the CDR3 reads CASEGATDTQPQHF. CDR3 nucleotide sequence: TGTGCCAGCGAGGGGGCGACGGACACTCAGCCCCAGCATTTT.

The chain links TRBV6-5 to TRBJ1-5, with D uncertain. This CDR3 is 13 amino acids long. Trimming pared 8 bases from V and 2 bases from J, leaving 10 bases between. In germline, CDR1 is MNHEY, CDR2 SVGAGI. In DNA form, the CDR3 reads TGTGCCAGCGGCCGGGTAGGCAATCAGCCCCAGCATTTT. The encoded protein is CASGRVGNQPQHF.

This sequence joins TRBV5-1 and TRBJ2-2; D remains unclear. CDR3 length: 14 amino acids. V gave up 0 bases and J gave up 6 bases, with 9 bases separating them. Germline CDR1 reads SGHRS; CDR2 reads YFSETQ. The DNA for the CDR3 is TGCGCCAGCAGCTTGGTCGGTCACGCCGGGGAGCTGTTTTTT. It specifies CASSLVGHAGELFF.

The chain joins TRBV28 to TRBJ1-6; weak D call: TRBD1 (5 bases). V was pared by 6 bases and J by 9 bases, with 21 bases between. CDR3 length: 16 amino acids. Germline assignment: CDR1 MDHEN and CDR2 SYDVKM. The DNA of the CDR3 is TGTGCCAGCAGCAGACCCGGGGGGGGAAGGAGTTCACCCCTCCACTTT. Translated, it gives CASSRPGGGRSSPLHF.

This chain uses TRBV5-6 with TRBJ2-3, with 7 positions matching TRBD1. The CDR3 extends over 15 amino acids. Germline-derived CDR1 and CDR2 are SGHDT and YYEEEE. Trimming cost V 4 bases and J 2 bases; bases outside gene matches: 7. CDR3 nucleotide sequence: TGTGCCAGCAGCCGAGACAGGGTATACACAGATACGCAGTATTTT. Residues: CASSRDRVYTDTQYF.

This chain joins TRBV30 and TRBJ2-3; tentative D call: TRBD1 (5 bases). In germline, CDR1 is GTSNPN, CDR2 SVGIG (reference sequence). The CDR3 extends over 13 amino acids. V was trimmed by 2 bases and J by 5 bases, leaving 11 bases between them. The CDR3, as DNA: TGTGCCTGGAGTTTCAGTCAGGGAGATACGCAGTATTTT. Its protein product is CAWSFSQGDTQYF.

V gene TRBV11-2 combines with J gene TRBJ2-7; D call uncertain. The germline V gene encodes CDR1 SGHAT and CDR2 FQNNGV. This CDR3 comprises 14 residues. Trimming took off 2 bases at V and 4 bases at J, with 12 bases between the two ends. For the CDR3, the DNA is TGTGCCAGCAGCTTAAGTAATACTTATTACGAGCAGTACTTC. It codes for CASSLSNTYYEQYF.